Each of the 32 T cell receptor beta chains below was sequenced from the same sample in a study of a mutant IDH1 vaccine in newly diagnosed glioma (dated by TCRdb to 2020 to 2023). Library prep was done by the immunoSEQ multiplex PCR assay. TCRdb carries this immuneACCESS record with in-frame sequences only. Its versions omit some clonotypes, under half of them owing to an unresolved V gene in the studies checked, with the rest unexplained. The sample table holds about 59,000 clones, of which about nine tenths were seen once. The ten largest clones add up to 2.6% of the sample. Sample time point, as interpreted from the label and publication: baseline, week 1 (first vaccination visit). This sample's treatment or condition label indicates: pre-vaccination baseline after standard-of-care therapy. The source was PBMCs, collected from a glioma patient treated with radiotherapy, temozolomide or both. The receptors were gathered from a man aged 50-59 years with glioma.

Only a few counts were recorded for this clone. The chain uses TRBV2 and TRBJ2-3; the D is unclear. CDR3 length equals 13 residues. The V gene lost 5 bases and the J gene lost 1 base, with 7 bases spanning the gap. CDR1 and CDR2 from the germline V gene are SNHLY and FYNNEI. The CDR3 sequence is CASSSFRTDTQYF. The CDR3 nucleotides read TGTGCCAGCAGTAGCTTTCGCACAGATACGCAGTATTTT. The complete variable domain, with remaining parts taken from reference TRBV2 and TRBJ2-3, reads EPEVTQTPSHQVTQMGQEVILRCVPISNHLYFYWYRQILGQKVEFLVSFYNNEISEKSEIFDDQFSVERPDGSNFTLKIRSTKLEDSAMYFCASSSFRTDTQYFGPGTRLTVL.

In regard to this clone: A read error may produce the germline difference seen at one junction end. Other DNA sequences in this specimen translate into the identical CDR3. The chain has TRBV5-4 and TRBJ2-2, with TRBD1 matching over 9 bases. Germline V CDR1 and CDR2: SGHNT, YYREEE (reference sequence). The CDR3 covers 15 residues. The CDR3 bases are TGTGCTAGCAGCTCCCGGGACAGGGTTGCCGGGGAGCTGTTTTTT. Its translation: CASSSRDRVAGELFF.

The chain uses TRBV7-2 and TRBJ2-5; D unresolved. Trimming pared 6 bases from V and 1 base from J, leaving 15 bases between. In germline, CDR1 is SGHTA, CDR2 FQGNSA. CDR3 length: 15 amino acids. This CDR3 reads CASSSWAGIQETQYF. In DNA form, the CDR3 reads TGTGCCAGCAGTTCCTGGGCAGGTATCCAAGAGACCCAGTACTTC.

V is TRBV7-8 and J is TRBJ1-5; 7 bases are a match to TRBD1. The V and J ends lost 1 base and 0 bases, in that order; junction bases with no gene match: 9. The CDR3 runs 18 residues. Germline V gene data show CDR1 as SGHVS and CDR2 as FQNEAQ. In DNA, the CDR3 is TGTGCCAGCAGCTTAGGGACAGGTAGCCTTTATAGCAATCAGCCCCAGCATTTT. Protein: CASSLGTGSLYSNQPQHF. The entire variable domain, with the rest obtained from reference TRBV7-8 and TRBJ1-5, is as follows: GAGVSQSPRYKVAKRGQDVALRCDPISGHVSLFWYQQALGQGPEFLTYFQNEAQLDKSGLPSDRFFAERPEGSVSTLKIQRTQQEDSAVYLCASSLGTGSLYSNQPQHFGDGTRLSIL.

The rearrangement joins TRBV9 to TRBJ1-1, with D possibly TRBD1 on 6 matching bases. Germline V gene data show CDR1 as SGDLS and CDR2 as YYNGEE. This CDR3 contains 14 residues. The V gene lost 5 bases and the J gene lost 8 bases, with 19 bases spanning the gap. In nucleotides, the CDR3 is TGTGCCAGCAGTCGACTACAGGGAGGAGCCGAAGCTTTCTTT. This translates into CASSRLQGGAEAFF.

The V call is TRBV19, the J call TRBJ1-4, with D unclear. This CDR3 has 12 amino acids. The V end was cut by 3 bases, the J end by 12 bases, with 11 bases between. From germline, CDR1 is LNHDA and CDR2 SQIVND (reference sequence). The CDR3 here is CASSIVRSELFF. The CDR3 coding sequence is TGTGCCAGTAGTATTGTCCGGTCGGAACTGTTTTTT.

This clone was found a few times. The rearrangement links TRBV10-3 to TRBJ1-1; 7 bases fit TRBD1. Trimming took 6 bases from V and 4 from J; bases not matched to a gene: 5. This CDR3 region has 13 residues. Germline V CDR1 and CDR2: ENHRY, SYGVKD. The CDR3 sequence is CAISRQGGTEAFF. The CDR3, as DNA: TGTGCCATCAGCCGACAGGGAGGCACTGAAGCTTTCTTT.

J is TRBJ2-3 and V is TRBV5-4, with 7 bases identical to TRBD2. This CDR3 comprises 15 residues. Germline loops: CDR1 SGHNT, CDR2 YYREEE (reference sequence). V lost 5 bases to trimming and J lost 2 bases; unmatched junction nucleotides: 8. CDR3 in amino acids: CASSLGLVLTDTQYF. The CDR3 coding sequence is TGTGCCAGCAGTCTAGGACTAGTCCTCACAGATACGCAGTATTTT.

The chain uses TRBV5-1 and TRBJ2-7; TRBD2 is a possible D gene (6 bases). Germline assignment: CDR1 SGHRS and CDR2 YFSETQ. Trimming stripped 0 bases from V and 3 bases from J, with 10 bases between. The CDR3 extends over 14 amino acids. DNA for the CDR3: TGCGCCAGCAGCTTGGGGGGGGACCTCTACGAGCAGTACTTC. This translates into CASSLGGDLYEQYF.

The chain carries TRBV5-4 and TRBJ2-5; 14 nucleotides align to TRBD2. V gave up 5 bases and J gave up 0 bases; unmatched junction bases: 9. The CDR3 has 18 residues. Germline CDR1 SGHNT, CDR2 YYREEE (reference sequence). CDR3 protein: CASRPGLAGGSYQETQYF. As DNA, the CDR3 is TGTGCCAGCAGACCCGGACTAGCGGGGGGATCTTACCAAGAGACCCAGTACTTC.

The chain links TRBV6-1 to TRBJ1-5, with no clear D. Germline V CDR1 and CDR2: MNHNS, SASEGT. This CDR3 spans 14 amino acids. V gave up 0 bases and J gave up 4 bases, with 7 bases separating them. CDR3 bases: TGTGCCAGCAGTGAAGCGAATCATAATCAGCCCCAGCATTTT. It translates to CASSEANHNQPQHF.

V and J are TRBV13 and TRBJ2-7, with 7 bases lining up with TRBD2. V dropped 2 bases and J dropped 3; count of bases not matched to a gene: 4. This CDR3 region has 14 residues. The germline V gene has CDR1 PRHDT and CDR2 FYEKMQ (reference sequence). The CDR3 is CASSLSSGNYEQYF. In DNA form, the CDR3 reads TGTGCCAGCAGCTTATCCAGCGGGAACTACGAGCAGTACTTC.

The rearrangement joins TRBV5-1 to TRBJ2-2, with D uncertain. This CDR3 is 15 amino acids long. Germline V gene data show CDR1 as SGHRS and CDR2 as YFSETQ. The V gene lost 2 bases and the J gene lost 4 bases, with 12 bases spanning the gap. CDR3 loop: CASSFLQSRTGELFF. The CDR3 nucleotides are TGCGCCAGCAGCTTTTTACAGTCCCGCACCGGGGAGCTGTTTTTT.

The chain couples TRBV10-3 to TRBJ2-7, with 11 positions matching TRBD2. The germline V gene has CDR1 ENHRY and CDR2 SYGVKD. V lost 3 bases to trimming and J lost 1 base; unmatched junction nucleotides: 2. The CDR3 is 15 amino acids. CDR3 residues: CAISELAGVSYEQYF. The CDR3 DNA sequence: TGTGCCATCAGTGAACTAGCGGGAGTTTCCTACGAGCAGTACTTC.

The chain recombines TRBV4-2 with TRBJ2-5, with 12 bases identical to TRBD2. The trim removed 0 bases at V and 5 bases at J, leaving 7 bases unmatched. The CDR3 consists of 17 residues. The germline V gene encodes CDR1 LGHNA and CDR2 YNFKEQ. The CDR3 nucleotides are TGTGCCAGCAGCCAAGAAGGCCCGGGACTAGCGGGCGAGACCCAGTACTTC. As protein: CASSQEGPGLAGETQYF.

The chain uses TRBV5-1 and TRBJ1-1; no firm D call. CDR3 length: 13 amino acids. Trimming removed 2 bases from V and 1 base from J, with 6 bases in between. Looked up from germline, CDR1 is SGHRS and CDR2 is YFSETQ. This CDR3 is CASSFNRNTEAFF. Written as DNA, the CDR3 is TGCGCCAGCAGCTTTAACAGGAACACTGAAGCTTTCTTT.

The CDR3 nucleotides are TGTGCCAGCAGTCCGCGGACTAGCGGGGCCGCCGAGCAGTACTTC. It yields the protein CASSPRTSGAAEQYF. The chain joins TRBV6-5 to TRBJ2-7; TRBD2 matches 12 bases. CDR1 MNHEY and CDR2 SVGAGI come from the germline V gene. Trimming removed 5 bases from V and 6 bases from J; junction bases left unmatched: 8. The CDR3 spans 15 residues.

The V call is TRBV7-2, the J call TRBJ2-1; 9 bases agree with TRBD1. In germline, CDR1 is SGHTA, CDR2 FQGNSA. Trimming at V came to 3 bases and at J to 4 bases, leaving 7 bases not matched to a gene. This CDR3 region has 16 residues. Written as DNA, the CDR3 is TGTGCCAGCAGCTTCGCCGGGACAGGGCTTTACAATGAGCAGTTCTTC. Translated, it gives CASSFAGTGLYNEQFF.

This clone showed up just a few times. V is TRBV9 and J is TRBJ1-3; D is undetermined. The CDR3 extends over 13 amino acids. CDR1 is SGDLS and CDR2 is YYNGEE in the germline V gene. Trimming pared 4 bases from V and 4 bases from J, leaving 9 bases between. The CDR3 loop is CASSLGVGNTIYF. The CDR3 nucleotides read TGTGCCAGCAGCCTCGGAGTAGGAAACACCATATATTTT.

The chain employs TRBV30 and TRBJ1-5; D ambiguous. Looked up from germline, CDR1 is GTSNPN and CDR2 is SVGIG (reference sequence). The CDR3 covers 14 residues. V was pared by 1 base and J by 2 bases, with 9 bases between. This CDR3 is CAWSDRRGNQPQHF. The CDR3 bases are TGTGCCTGGAGTGACCGACGGGGCAATCAGCCCCAGCATTTT.

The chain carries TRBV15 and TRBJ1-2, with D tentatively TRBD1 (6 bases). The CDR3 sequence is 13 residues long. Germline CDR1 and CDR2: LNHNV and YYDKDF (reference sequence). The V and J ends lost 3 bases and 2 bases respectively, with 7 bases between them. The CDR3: CATSRGQNYGYTF. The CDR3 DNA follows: TGTGCCACCAGCAGGGGACAAAACTATGGCTACACCTTC.

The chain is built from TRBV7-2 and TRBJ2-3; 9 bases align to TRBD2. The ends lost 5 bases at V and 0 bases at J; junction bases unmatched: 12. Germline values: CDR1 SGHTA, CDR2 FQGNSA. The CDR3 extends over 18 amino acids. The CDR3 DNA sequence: TGTGCCAGCAGCCGCGCGAGGCGGGGGGGAACTAGCACAGATACGCAGTATTTT. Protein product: CASSRARRGGTSTDTQYF.

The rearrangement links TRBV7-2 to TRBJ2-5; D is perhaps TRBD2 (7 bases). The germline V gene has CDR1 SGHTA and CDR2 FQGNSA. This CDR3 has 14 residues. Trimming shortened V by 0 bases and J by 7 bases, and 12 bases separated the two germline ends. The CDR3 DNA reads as TGTGCCAGCAGCTTAGCAGCAGGGGAGGGGACCCAGTACTTC. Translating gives CASSLAAGEGTQYF.

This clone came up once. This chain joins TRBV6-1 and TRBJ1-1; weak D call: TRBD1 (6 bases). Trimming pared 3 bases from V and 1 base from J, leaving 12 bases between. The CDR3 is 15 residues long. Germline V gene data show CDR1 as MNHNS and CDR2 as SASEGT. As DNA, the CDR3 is TGTGCCAGCAGTGATATCTCAGGGGCGAACACTGAAGCTTTCTTT. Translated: CASSDISGANTEAFF.

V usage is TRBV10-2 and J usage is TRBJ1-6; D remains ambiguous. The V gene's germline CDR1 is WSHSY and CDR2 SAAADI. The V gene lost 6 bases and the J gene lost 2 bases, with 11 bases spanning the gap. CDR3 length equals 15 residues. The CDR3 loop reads CASRPPGAYNSPLHF. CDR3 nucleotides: TGCGCCAGCAGACCCCCCGGGGCCTATAATTCACCCCTCCACTTT.

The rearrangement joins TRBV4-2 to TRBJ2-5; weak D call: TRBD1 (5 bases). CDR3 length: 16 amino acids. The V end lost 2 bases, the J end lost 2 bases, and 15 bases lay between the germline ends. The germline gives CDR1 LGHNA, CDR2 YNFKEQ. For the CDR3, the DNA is TGTGCCAGCAGCCAATATCACGACAGCCCACAAGAGACCCAGTACTTC. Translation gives CASSQYHDSPQETQYF.

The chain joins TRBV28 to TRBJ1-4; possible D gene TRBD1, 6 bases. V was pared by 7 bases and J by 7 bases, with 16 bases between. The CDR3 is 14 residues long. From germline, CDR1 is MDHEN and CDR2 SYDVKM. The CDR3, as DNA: TGTGCCAGCACCTTGGGGGGCGGACGTGAAAAACTGTTTTTT. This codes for CASTLGGGREKLFF.

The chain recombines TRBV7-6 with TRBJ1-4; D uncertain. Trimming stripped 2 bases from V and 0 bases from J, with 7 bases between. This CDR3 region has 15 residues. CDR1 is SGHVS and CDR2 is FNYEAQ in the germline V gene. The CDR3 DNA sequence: TGTGCCAGCAGCTTACACAGAGCAACTAATGAAAAACTGTTTTTT. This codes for CASSLHRATNEKLFF.

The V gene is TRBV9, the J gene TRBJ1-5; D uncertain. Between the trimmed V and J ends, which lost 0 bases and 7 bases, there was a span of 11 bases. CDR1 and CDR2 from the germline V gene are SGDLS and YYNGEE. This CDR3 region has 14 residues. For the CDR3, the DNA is TGTGCCAGCAGCGTAGTAGAAACGGAACAGCCCCAGCATTTT. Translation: CASSVVETEQPQHF.

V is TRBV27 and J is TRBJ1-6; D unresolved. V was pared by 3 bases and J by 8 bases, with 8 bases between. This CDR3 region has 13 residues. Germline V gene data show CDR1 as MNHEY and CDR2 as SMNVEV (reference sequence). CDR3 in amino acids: CASSFWEDSPLHF. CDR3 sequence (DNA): TGTGCCAGCAGTTTCTGGGAGGATTCACCCCTCCACTTT.

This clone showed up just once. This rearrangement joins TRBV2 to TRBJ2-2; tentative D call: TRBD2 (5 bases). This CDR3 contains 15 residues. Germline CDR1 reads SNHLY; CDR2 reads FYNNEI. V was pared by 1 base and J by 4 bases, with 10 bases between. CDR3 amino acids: CASSEGGYGTGELFF. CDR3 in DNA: TGTGCCAGCAGTGAAGGAGGGTATGGCACCGGGGAGCTGTTTTTT.

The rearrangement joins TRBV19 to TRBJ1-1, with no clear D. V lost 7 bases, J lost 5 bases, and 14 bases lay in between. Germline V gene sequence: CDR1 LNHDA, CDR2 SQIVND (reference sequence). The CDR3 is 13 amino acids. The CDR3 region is CASTYEPRTEAFF. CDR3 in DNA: TGTGCCAGTACCTATGAACCCCGGACTGAAGCTTTCTTT.